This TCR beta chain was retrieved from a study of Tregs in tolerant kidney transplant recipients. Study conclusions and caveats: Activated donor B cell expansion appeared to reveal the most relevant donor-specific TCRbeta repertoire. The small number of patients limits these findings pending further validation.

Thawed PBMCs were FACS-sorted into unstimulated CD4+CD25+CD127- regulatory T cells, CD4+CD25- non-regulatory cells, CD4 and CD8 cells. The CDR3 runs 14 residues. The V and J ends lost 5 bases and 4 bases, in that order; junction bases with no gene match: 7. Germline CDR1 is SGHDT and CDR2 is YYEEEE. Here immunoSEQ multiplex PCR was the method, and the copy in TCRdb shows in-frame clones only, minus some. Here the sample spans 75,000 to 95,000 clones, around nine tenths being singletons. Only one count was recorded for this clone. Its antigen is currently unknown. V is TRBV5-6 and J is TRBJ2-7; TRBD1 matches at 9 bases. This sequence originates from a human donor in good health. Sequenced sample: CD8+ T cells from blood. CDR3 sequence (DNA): TGTGCCAGCAGGTCCGGGACAGGGTTATACGAGCAGTACTTC. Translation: CASRSGTGLYEQYF.